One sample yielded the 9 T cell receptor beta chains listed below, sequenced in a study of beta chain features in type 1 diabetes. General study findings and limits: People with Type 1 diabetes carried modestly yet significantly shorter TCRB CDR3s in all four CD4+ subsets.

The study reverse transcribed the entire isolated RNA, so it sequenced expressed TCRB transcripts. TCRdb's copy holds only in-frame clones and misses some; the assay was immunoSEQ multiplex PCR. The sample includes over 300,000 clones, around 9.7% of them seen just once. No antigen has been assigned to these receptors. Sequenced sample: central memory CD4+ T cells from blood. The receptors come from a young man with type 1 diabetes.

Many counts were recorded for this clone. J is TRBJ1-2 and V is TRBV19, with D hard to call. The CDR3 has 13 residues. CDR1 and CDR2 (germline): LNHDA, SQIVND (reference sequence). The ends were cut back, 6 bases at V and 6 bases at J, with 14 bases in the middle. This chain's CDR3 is CASREGGEHGYTF. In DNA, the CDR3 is TGTGCCAGTAGGGAGGGCGGGGAGCATGGCTACACCTTC.

The CDR3 bases are TGTGCCAGCTCAGCGTTTTCTCAAGAGACCCAGTACTTC. Translation: CASSAFSQETQYF. The chain carries TRBV7-9 and TRBJ2-5; D gene unclear. Germline CDR1 and CDR2: SEHNR and FQNEAQ (reference sequence). CDR3 length equals 13 residues. V was cut by 8 bases and J by 2 bases, with 12 bases left in between.

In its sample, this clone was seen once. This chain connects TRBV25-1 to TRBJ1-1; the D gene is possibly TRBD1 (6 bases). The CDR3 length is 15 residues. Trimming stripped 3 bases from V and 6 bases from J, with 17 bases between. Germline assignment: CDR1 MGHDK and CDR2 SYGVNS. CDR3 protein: CASSESRGPAAEAFF. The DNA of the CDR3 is TGTGCCAGCAGTGAGAGTCGGGGGCCGGCGGCTGAAGCTTTCTTT.

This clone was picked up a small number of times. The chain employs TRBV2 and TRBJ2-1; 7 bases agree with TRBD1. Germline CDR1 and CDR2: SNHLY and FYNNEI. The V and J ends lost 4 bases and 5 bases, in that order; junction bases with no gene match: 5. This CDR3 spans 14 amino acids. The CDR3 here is CASSVRGPDNEQFF. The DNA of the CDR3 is TGTGCCAGCAGTGTTAGGGGGCCGGACAATGAGCAGTTCTTC.

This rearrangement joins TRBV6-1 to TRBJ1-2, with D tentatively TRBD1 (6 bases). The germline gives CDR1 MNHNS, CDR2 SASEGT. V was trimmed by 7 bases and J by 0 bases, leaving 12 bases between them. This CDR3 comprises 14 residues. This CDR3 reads CASMTGGANYGYTF. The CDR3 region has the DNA TGTGCCAGCATGACAGGTGGAGCTAACTATGGCTACACCTTC.

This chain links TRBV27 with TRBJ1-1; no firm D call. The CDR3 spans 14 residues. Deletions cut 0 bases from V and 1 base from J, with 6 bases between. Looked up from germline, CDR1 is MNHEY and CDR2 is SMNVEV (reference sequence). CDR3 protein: CASSLSSGNTEAFF. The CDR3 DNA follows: TGTGCCAGCAGTTTATCGTCAGGGAACACTGAAGCTTTCTTT.

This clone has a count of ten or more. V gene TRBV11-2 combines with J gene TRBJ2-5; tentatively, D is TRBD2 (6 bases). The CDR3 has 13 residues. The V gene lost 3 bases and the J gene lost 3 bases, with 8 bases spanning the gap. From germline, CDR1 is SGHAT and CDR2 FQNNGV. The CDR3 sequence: CASSFAGKETQYF. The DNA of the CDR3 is TGTGCCAGCAGCTTTGCGGGGAAAGAGACCCAGTACTTC.

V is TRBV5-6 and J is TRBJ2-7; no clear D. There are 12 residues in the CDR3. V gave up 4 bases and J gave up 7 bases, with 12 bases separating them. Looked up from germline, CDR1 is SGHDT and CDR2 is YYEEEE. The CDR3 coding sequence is TGTGCCAGCAGCCTCCACCGCCGGGAGCAGTACTTC. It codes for CASSLHRREQYF.

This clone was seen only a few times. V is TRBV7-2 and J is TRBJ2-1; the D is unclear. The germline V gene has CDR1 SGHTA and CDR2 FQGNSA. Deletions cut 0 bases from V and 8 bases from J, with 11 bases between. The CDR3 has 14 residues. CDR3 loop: CASSLAAEVDEQFF. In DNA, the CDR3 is TGTGCCAGCAGCTTAGCGGCTGAGGTGGATGAGCAGTTCTTC.